What follows is one T cell receptor beta chain and its context. The sample is drawn from a study of control samples from healthy donors and cancer patients. Sequenced by immunoSEQ multiplex PCR; TCRdb stores in-frame clones only, minus some. The data contain fewer than 95,000 clones, about 85% of them seen just once; the ten biggest clones take up around a fifth. The CDR3 extends over 13 amino acids. V shed 4 bases and J shed 0 bases, with 8 bases lying between them. Looked up from germline, CDR1 is SGHNT and CDR2 is YYREEE (reference sequence). The receptor's source is a man younger than 40 in good health. The rearrangement joins TRBV5-4 to TRBJ2-7, with D unclear. Sequenced material: blood. This chain's CDR3 is CASSTGVSYEQYF. CDR3 bases: TGTGCCAGCAGCACGGGCGTCTCCTACGAGCAGTACTTC.